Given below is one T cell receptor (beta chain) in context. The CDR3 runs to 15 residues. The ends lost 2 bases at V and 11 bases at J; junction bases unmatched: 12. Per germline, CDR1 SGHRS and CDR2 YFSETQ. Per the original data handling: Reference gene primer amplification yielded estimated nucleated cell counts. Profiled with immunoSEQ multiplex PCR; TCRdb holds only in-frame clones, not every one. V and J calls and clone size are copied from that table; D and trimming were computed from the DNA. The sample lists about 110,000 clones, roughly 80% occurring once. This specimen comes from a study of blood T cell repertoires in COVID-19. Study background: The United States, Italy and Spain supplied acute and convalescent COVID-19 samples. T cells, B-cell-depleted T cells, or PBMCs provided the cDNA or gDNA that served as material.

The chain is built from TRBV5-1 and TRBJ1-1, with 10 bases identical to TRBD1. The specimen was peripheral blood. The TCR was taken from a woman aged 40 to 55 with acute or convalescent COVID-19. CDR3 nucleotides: TGCGCCAGCAGCTTAACCGGGACAGGGGTTCTGGGGGCTTTCTTT. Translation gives CASSLTGTGVLGAFF.